This TCR beta chain was obtained from a study of esophageal squamous cell carcinoma under preoperative chemotherapy. At the level of the study: Samples included peripheral blood T cells as well as tumor-infiltrating lymphocytes. The study's findings and limits: Post-treatment tumor-infiltrating lymphocytes appeared partly derived from peripheral T cells migrating into the tumor. Chemotherapy was followed by significantly higher TCR diversity in peripheral T cells only, not tumor-infiltrating lymphocytes.

Regarding time point: after preoperative PTX-NDP chemotherapy. Paclitaxel-nedaplatin chemotherapy was given to patients ahead of their surgery. With regard to this clonotype: Its matching antigen is unknown. An end of the junction differs from the germline gene, which may be a read error.

TCRdb itself ran the PCR reads through MiXCR, one entry per CDR3 protein. This sample carries 9,500 to 12,000 distinct CDR3 sequences, almost 65% of them seen once, and the ten largest clones take 29%. This material was obtained from a patient given preoperative chemotherapy. This sequence was found in a human donor with esophageal squamous cell carcinoma. The donor label of this sample is uncertain.

CDR3 sequence reads: CASRESGVCYKNTQYF. The CDR3 bases are TGTGCCAGCCGCGAATCGGGGGTGTGCTACAAAAACACTCAGTATTTC. The V and J genes are TRBV6-1 and TRBJ2-3; perhaps TRBD2 as D (6 bases). The CDR3 has 16 amino acids. Germline loops: CDR1 MNHNS, CDR2 SASEGT.